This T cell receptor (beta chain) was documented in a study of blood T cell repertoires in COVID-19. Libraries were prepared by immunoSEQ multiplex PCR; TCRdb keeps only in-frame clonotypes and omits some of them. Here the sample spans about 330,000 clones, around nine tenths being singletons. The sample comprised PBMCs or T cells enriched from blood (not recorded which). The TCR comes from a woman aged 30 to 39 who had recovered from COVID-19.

CDR3 sequence reads: CASSKSQGAQPQHF. CDR3 nucleotide sequence: TGTGCCAGTAGTAAATCCCAGGGGGCGCAGCCCCAGCATTTT. The genes are TRBV19 and TRBJ1-5, with 8 bases identical to TRBD1. The CDR3 loop spans 14 amino acids. Germline trimming cut 4 bases from V and 7 bases from J; bases unmatched to any gene: 6. Germline V CDR1 and CDR2: LNHDA, SQIVND (reference sequence).